What follows is one T cell receptor beta chain and its context. This CDR3 spans 15 amino acids. Trimming at V came to 6 bases and at J to 4 bases, leaving 10 bases not matched to a gene. The data stem from a study of T-cell memory formation after mild COVID-19. MiXCR was run by TCRdb on the 5' RACE reads, yielding one entry per CDR3 protein. The sample shows 40,000 to 60,000 distinct CDR3 sequences, 27% of them seen only once. Sequencing was done on a sample of PBMCs or a T cell subset sorted from them (not recorded which). V gene TRBV12-3 or TRBV12-4 combines with J gene TRBJ2-3; TRBD1 matches at 7 bases. This TCR derives from a man aged 18 to 30 who had mild COVID-19 (a few samples of this study predate the infection). Cell type and time point are not known. CDR3 DNA: TGTGCCAGCAGCCCTCAGACAGGGTATGCAGATACGCAGTATTTT. This gives the protein CASSPQTGYADTQYF.